Ten or more counts support the clone carrying this TCR beta chain. In building TCR beta libraries, iRepertoire HTBI primers were used together with Arm-PCR of CDR3 regions. One entry per CDR3 protein results from TCRdb running MiXCR on the multiplex PCR reads. Of about 470,000 distinct CDR3 sequences in the sample, 20% to 25% were seen once. The time point was: persistent/refractory GD, antithyroid drugs over 5 years with positive TRAb. PBMC RNA was the source of the TCR library. Those enrolled as patients came out of an endocrinology department in Xi'an, China. Germline V CDR1 and CDR2: SGHRS, YFSETQ. V shed 1 base, J shed 4 bases, and the junction held 7 bases outside the gene matches. The CDR3 totals 16 residues. The sample comes from a study of regulatory T cells in long-lasting Graves disease. Study in general: Persistent Graves' disease denoted over 5 years of antithyroid drugs plus positive TSH receptor antibodies.

The clonotype was recovered from a female donor with Graves disease. The rearrangement links TRBV5-1 to TRBJ1-1; 10 bases fit TRBD1. Sequences were derived from peripheral blood mononuclear cells (PBMCs), sampled when the disease was refractory, from a patient treated with antithyroid drugs. The CDR3 is CASSLRQGAPGTEAFF. The DNA for the CDR3 is TGCGCCAGCAGCTTGAGACAGGGGGCACCGGGCACTGAAGCTTTCTTT. Filled out from reference TRBV5-1 and TRBJ1-1, the complete variable domain reads KAGVTQTPRYLIKTRGQQVTLSCSPISGHRSVSWYQQTPGQGLQFLFEYFSETQRNKGNFPGRFSGRQFSNSRSEMNVSTLELGDSALYLCASSLRQGAPGTEAFFGQGTRLTVV.